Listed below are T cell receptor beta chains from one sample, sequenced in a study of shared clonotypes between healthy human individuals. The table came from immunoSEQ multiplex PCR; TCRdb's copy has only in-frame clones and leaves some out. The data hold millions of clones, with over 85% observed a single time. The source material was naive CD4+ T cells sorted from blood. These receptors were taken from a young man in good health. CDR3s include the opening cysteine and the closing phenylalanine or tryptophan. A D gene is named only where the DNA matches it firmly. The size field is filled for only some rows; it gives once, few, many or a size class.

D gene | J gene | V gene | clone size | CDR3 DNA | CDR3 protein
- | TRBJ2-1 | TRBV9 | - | TGTGCCAGCAGCGCATCAGCCAATGAGCAGTTCTTC | CASSASANEQFF
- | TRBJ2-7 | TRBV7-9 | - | TGTGCCAGCAGCTTAGAGGCAGGGGAGCAGTACTTC | CASSLEAGEQYF
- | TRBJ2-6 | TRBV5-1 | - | TGCGCCAGCAGCTTGATCCCGGACAGCCTCTCTGGGGCCAACGTCCTGACTTTC | CASSLIPDSLSGANVLTF
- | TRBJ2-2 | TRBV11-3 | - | TGTGCCAGCAGCTCGGACGGCACCGGGGAGCTGTTTTTT | CASSSDGTGELFF
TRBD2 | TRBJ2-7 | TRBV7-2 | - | TGTGCCAGCAGCCGAGGAGACGGGACTAGCGGGAGGGCCGGGCAGTACTTC | CASSRGDGTSGRAGQYF
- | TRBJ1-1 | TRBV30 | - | TGTGCCTGGAGCGCGGGGACGGGGACTGAAGCTTTCTTT | CAWSAGTGTEAFF
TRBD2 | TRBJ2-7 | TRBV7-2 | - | TGTGCCAGCAGCTTAGTAACTAGCGGGGGGTACGAGCAGTACTTC | CASSLVTSGGYEQYF
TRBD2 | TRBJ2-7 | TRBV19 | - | TGTGCCAGTAGTATAGCGCCTAGCGGGAACTACGAGCAGTACTTC | CASSIAPSGNYEQYF
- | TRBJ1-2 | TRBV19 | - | TGTGCCAGTAGTATTGGCGACGGAACCGTTAACTATGGCTACACCTTC | CASSIGDGTVNYGYTF
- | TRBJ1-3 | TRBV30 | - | TGTGCCTGGAGTGTAGGGGGGGACTCTGGAAACACCATATATTTT | CAWSVGGDSGNTIYF
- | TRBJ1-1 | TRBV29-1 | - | TGCAGCGTCCCGACAGGATTCCTGAACACTGAAGCTTTCTTT | CSVPTGFLNTEAFF
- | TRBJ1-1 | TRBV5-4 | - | TGTGCCAGCAGCCCGGAAAGATGGGTAAACACTGAAGCTTTCTTT | CASSPERWVNTEAFF
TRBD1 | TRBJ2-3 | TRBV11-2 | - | TGTGCCAGCAGCTTAGACAGGGGGTGGACAGATACGCAGTATTTT | CASSLDRGWTDTQYF
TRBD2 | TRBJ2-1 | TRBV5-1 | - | TGCGCCAGCAGCTTGGATATAAGCGGGGGGCACAATGAGCAGTTCTTC | CASSLDISGGHNEQFF
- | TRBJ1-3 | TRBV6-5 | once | TGTGCCAGCAGTTACTCTCCCACCACTGGAAACACCATATATTTT | CASSYSPTTGNTIYF
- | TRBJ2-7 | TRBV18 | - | TGTGCCAGCTCGACAGGAGTTTACGAGCAGTACTTC | CASSTGVYEQYF
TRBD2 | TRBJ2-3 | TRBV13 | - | TGTGCCAGCAGCCGTCGGACTAGCGGAGCAGATACGCAGTATTTT | CASSRRTSGADTQYF
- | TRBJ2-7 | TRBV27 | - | TGTGCCAGCAGTAGAGCCGGGACCTACGAGCAGTACTTC | CASSRAGTYEQYF
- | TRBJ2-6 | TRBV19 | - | TGTGCCAGTAGTGAGAGCTCTGGGGCCAACGTCCTGACTTTC | CASSESSGANVLTF
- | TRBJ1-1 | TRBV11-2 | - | TGTGCCAGCAGCTTAGGCGCTGCGGGTGAAGCTTTCTTT | CASSLGAAGEAFF
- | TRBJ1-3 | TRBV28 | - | TGTGCCAGCAGTTGGTCGACAGGTGGAAACACCATATATTTT | CASSWSTGGNTIYF
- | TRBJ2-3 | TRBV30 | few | TGTGCCTGGAGTGGGGGGGGCACAGATACGCAGTATTTT | CAWSGGGTDTQYF
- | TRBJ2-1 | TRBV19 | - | TGTGCCAGTAGTATAGGATTAGCACTACCATCCAATGAGCAGTTCTTC | CASSIGLALPSNEQFF
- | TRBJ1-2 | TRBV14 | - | TGTGCCAGCAGCAGTGGGGTGCCTCGGACTGCTTATGGCTACACCTTC | CASSSGVPRTAYGYTF
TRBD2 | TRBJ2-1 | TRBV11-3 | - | TGTGCCAGCAGCCGGGGACTAGCGGGAGGGCCGAGTCCCAATGAGCAGTTCTTC | CASSRGLAGGPSPNEQFF
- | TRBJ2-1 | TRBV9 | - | TGTGCCAGCAGCGTAGCGGAGGGGTCCTACAATGAGCAGTTCTTC | CASSVAEGSYNEQFF
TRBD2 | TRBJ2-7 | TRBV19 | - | TGTGCCAGTAGTACCTCTAGCGGGAGGCCCTCCTACGAGCAGTACTTC | CASSTSSGRPSYEQYF
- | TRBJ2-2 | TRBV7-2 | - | TGTGCCAGCAGCCAGGCCGGGACGACCTACACCGGGGAGCTGTTTTTT | CASSQAGTTYTGELFF
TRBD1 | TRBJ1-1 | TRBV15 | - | TGTGCCACCAGCAGGCCGCCTGAACAGGGGGCGGCTGAAGCTTTCTTT | CATSRPPEQGAAEAFF
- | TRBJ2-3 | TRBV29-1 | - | TGCAGCGTTGTCTTTGCCCAGCCCACAGATACGCAGTATTTT | CSVVFAQPTDTQYF